The 20 T cell receptor beta chains below come from one sample, sequenced in a study of T cells expressing NK-cell markers. From its re-call of the 5' RACE reads, TCRdb lists each CDR3 protein once, without DNA. This repertoire comprises 250,000 to 300,000 distinct CDR3 sequences; its ten largest clones make up about 0.4%. Source material: blood T cells: a sorted CD56 or NKG2C T cell subset, CD4+ or CD8+ T cells, or bulk PBMC T cells (not recorded which). The receptors shown here come from a young man in good health.

The V gene is TRBV11-1, the J gene TRBJ2-3; TCRdb lists TRBD2, though no DNA is available to test this call. This CDR3 has 18 amino acids. Germline V gene sequence: CDR1 SGHAT, CDR2 FQDESV (reference sequence). CDR3: CASSLAKGLAGDSDTQYF.

The chain joins TRBV12-3 or TRBV12-4 to TRBJ2-3; TCRdb calls TRBD2, which cannot be checked without DNA. The CDR3 is 17 amino acids. CDR3 sequence: CASSSGTSGSRGDTQYF.

The chain joins TRBV29-1 to TRBJ2-5. CDR3 length: 13 amino acids. The germline CDR1 and CDR2 sequences are SQVTM and ANQGSEA. The chain's CDR3 is CSVGRELGETQYF.

The genes are TRBV20-1 and TRBJ2-2; TCRdb picks TRBD1, but there is no DNA to check that call. The germline gives CDR1 DFQATT, CDR2 SNEGSKA (reference sequence). This CDR3 region has 14 residues. The CDR3 sequence: CSARVDTKTGELFF.

The chain uses TRBV7-2 and TRBJ2-3; the TCRdb D gene call, TRBD1, has no DNA to confirm it. The CDR3 covers 15 residues. Germline V CDR1 and CDR2: SGHTA, FQGNSA. The CDR3 is CASSLGAPGTDTQYF.

The gene calls are TRBV28 and TRBJ2-1; TCRdb's D call, TRBD2, is unchecked because there is no DNA. Per germline, CDR1 MDHEN and CDR2 SYDVKM. The CDR3 runs 14 residues. The CDR3 region is CASSLAGGPFEQFF.

The V gene is TRBV13, the J gene TRBJ2-3; the D call of TRBD2 rests on TCRdb alone, since no DNA is present to check it. The CDR3 has 15 amino acids. Per germline, CDR1 PRHDT and CDR2 FYEKMQ (reference sequence). CDR3 region: CAVTTGGMITDTQYF.

The V call is TRBV24-1, the J call TRBJ2-2; the TRBD1 assignment by TCRdb is unverifiable without DNA. The CDR3 contains 16 residues. Germline loops: CDR1 KGHDR, CDR2 SFDVKD. The CDR3 is CATSDSWGSGPGELFF.

This chain's CDR3 is CSATQWRTSTDTQYF. This rearrangement joins TRBV20-1 to TRBJ2-3; TCRdb selects TRBD2, and the lack of DNA leaves this call unchecked. Germline lookup yields CDR1 DFQATT and CDR2 SNEGSKA (reference sequence). CDR3 length: 15 amino acids.

The chain employs TRBV7-2 and TRBJ1-3; the D call from TCRdb, TRBD1, cannot be confirmed without DNA. Germline V gene lookup returns CDR1 SGHTA and CDR2 FQGNSA. The CDR3 has 15 amino acids. The CDR3 here is CASSLSQGNGNTIYF.

The chain has TRBV12-3 or TRBV12-4 and TRBJ2-1; lacking DNA, the TRBD2 call made by TCRdb goes unchecked. This CDR3 region has 13 residues. The CDR3 loop reads CASTPGLAGARFF.

This chain connects TRBV20-1 to TRBJ2-1; the D call of TRBD2 rests on TCRdb alone, since no DNA is present to check it. Germline assignment: CDR1 DFQATT and CDR2 SNEGSKA (reference sequence). The CDR3 sequence is 14 residues long. The CDR3 sequence is CSARVPSGRYEQFF.

The chain carries TRBV12-3 or TRBV12-4 and TRBJ2-7; absent DNA, TCRdb's TRBD2 call cannot be checked. This CDR3 is 15 amino acids long. CDR3 loop: CASSLIAGVVYEQYF.

The chain is built from TRBV4-2 and TRBJ2-3; the D gene TCRdb calls, TRBD1, cannot be checked with no DNA. Per germline, CDR1 LGHNA and CDR2 YNFKEQ. The CDR3 length is 16 residues. The CDR3 spells CASSQTGLNPTDTQYF.

This chain links TRBV12-3 or TRBV12-4 with TRBJ2-7; TCRdb's assignment of TRBD2 cannot be checked, as there is no DNA. The CDR3 consists of 14 residues. CDR3 sequence reads: CASSLTSGSYEQYF.

This chain links TRBV12-3 or TRBV12-4 with TRBJ2-1; TCRdb calls TRBD1, which cannot be checked without DNA. This CDR3 is built from 16 residues. CDR3 amino acids: CASSIDRGVSYNEQFF.

This CDR3 reads CSGSWDRRDIQYF. The chain joins TRBV29-1 to TRBJ2-4; checking the TCRdb D call of TRBD1 is not possible without DNA. The CDR3 is made up of 13 amino acids. The germline V gene has CDR1 SQVTM and CDR2 ANQGSEA.

J is TRBJ2-5 and V is TRBV18; TCRdb reports TRBD2, a call that lacks DNA to check it against. Germline loops: CDR1 KGHSH, CDR2 LQKENI. The CDR3 spans 13 residues. CDR3 sequence reads: CASSRGLQETQYF.

This sequence joins TRBV5-5 and TRBJ2-2; TCRdb calls TRBD2, which cannot be checked without DNA. The germline gives CDR1 SGHKS, CDR2 YYEKEE (reference sequence). The CDR3 contains 12 residues. CDR3 residues: CASSLWGGRLFF.

The CDR3 loop reads CASSHLRGGGNTIYF. The J gene is TRBJ1-3, the V gene TRBV12-3 or TRBV12-4; TCRdb picks TRBD1, but there is no DNA to check that call. The CDR3 is 15 amino acids.